The text below deals with one T cell receptor (beta chain). A second PCR, run for roughly 7 to 11 cycles, used a sample-barcoded 5' primer plus a J-beta primer mix. Researchers report that a template-switch adaptor with 12 random nucleotides tagged each cDNA molecule. MiXCR was run by TCRdb on the 5' RACE reads, yielding one entry per CDR3 protein. The sample carries hundreds of thousands of distinct CDR3 sequences, around 38% recorded once. The sample is drawn from a study of blood T cells in healthy people across ages. The CDR3 has 14 residues. Per germline, CDR1 LGHNA and CDR2 YNFKEQ. The chain combines TRBV4-2 with TRBJ2-4, with 7 bases lining up with TRBD1. The DNA end is a closer match to TRBJ2-7, so the J assignment may be wrong. Sequenced: blood. The TCR originated in a man older than 75 in good health. CDR3 protein: CASSRGGQYYEQYF. The CDR3 bases are TGTGCCAGCAGCCGAGGGGGACAGTACTACGAGCAGTACTTC.